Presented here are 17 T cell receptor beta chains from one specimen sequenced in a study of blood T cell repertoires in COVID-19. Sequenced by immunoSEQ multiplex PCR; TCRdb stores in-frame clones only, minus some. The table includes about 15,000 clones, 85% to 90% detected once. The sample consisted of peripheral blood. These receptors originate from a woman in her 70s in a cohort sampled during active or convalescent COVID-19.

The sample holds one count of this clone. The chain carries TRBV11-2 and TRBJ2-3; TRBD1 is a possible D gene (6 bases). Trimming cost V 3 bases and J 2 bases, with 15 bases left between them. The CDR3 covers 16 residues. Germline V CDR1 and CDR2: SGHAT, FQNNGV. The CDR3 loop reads CASSFGTNIITDTQYF. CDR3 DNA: TGTGCCAGCAGCTTCGGGACAAACATTATCACAGATACGCAGTATTTT.

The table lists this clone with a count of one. The CDR3 reads CAWSPRGRNNEKLFF. In DNA form, the CDR3 reads TGTGCCTGGAGTCCAAGGGGCAGGAATAATGAAAAACTGTTTTTT. The genes are TRBV30 and TRBJ1-4; a weak D match, TRBD1 (5 bases). V dropped 2 bases and J dropped 4 bases, with 14 bases sitting between them. CDR3 length: 15 amino acids. Germline V gives CDR1 GTSNPN, CDR2 SVGIG (reference sequence).

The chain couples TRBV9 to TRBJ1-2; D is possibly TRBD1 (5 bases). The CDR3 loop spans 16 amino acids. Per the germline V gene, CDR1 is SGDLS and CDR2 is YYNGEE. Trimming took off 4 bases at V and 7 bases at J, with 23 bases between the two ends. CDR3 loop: CASSTHNTGTGGGYTF. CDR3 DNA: TGTGCCAGCAGCACTCATAACACCGGAACAGGTGGTGGCTACACCTTC.

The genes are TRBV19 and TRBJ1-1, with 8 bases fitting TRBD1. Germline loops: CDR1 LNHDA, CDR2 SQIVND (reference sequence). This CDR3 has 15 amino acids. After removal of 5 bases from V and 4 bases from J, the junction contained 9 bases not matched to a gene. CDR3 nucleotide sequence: TGTGCCAGTAGTGATAGCAGGGGGCCGAGCACTGAAGCTTTCTTT. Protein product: CASSDSRGPSTEAFF.

This CDR3 reads CASSPTGSGGDAQYF. CDR3 nucleotide sequence: TGTGCCAGCAGCCCCACGGGGAGTGGAGGAGACGCGCAGTATTTT. This chain connects TRBV7-9 to TRBJ2-3, with D perhaps matching TRBD2 (5 bases). Looked up from germline, CDR1 is SEHNR and CDR2 is FQNEAQ (reference sequence). The CDR3 is 15 residues long. Trimming left V 5 bases short and J 10 bases short, with 22 bases between. Combining the CDR3 with reference TRBV7-9 and TRBJ2-3 gives the whole variable domain DTGVSQNPRHKITKRGQNVTFRCDPISEHNRLYWYRQTLGQGPEFLTYFQNEAQLEKSRLLSDRFSAERPKGSFSTLEIQRTEQGDSAMYLCASSPTGSGGDAQYFGPGTRLTVL.

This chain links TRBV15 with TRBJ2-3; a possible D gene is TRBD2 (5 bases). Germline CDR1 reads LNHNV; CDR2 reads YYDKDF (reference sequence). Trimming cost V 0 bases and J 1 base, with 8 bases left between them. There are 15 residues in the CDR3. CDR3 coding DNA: TGTGCCACCAGCAGAGAGGGTAGCGGCACAGATACGCAGTATTTT. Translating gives CATSREGSGTDTQYF.

The CDR3 DNA follows: TGCGCCAGCAGCCAAAGCGGGACACACTCTGGAAACACCATATATTTT. Translated, it gives CASSQSGTHSGNTIYF. This chain links TRBV4-1 with TRBJ1-3; D possibly corresponds to TRBD1 (6 bases). Germline-derived CDR1 and CDR2 are MGHRA and YSYEKL. The CDR3 covers 16 residues. Between the trimmed V and J ends, which lost 2 bases and 0 bases, there was a span of 11 bases.

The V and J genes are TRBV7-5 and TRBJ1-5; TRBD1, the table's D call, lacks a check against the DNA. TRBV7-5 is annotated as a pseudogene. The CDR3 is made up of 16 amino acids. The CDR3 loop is CVRSFGQAYSNQPQHF. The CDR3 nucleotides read TGTGTCAGAAGCTTTGGACAGGCATATAGCAATCAGCCCCAGCATTTT.

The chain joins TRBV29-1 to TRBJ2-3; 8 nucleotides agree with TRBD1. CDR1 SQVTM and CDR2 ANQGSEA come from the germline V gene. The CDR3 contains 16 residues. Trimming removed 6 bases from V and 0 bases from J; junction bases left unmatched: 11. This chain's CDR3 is CSVVEQQGVSTDTQYF. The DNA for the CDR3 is TGCAGCGTGGTGGAGCAACAGGGGGTTAGCACAGATACGCAGTATTTT.

The CDR3 coding sequence is TGTGCCTGGAGTACAGGGGGGAACACTGAAGCTTTCTTT. It is translated as CAWSTGGNTEAFF. This chain connects TRBV30 to TRBJ1-1; 8 positions match TRBD1. Trimming cost V 2 bases and J 1 base; bases outside gene matches: 0. The germline V gene encodes CDR1 GTSNPN and CDR2 SVGIG (reference sequence). This CDR3 region has 13 residues.

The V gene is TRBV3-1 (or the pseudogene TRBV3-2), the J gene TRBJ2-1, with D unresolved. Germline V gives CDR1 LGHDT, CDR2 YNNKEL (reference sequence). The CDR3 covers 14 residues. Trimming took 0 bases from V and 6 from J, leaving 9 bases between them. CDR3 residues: CASSQEAPTNEQFF. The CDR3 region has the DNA TGTGCCAGCAGCCAAGAGGCCCCCACCAATGAGCAGTTCTTC.

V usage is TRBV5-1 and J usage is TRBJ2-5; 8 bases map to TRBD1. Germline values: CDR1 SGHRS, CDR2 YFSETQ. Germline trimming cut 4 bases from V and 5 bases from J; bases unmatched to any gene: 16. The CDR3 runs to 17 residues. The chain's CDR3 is CASSRTGIVRDGETQYF. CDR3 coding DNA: TGCGCCAGCAGCCGGACAGGGATCGTCAGGGACGGCGAGACCCAGTACTTC.

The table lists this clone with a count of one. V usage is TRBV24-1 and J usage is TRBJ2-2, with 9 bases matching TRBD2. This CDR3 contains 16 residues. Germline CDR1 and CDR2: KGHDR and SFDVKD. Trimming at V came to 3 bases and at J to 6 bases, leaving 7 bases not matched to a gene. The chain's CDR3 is CATSDEGLAGAGELFF. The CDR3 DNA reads TGTGCCACCAGTGATGAGGGACTAGCTGGAGCCGGGGAGCTGTTTTTT.

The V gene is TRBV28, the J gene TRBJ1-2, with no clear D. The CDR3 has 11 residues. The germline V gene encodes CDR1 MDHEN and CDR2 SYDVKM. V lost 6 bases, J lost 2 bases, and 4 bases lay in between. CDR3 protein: CASRLNYGYTF. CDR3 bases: TGTGCCAGCAGACTCAACTATGGCTACACCTTC.

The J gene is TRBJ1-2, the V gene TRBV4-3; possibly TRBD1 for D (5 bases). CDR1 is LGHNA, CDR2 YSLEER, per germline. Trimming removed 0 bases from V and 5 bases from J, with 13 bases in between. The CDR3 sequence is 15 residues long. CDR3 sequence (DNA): TGCGCCAGCAGCCAAGATGAGCGGGGGAGGTATGGCTACACCTTC. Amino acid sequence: CASSQDERGRYGYTF.

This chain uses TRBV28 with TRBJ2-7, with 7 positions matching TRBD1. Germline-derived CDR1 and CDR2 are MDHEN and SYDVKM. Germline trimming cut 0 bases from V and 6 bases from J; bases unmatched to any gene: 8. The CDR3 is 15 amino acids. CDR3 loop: CASSLWGQLNLEQYF. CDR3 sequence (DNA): TGTGCCAGCAGTTTATGGGGACAGCTCAACCTCGAGCAGTACTTC.

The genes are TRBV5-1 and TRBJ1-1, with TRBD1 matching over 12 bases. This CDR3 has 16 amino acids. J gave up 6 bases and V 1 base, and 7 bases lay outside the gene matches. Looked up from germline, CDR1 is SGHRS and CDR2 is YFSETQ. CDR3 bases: TGCGCCAGCAGCTTGACCCCCGGGACAGGGGGCTCTGAAGCTTTCTTT. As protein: CASSLTPGTGGSEAFF. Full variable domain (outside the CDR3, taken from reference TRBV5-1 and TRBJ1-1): KAGVTQTPRYLIKTRGQQVTLSCSPISGHRSVSWYQQTPGQGLQFLFEYFSETQRNKGNFPGRFSGRQFSNSRSEMNVSTLELGDSALYLCASSLTPGTGGSEAFFGQGTRLTVV.